Below are 5 T cell receptor beta chains sequenced from a single sample in a study of regulatory T cells in long-lasting Graves disease. Time point specified: newly diagnosed GD, antithyroid drugs for less than 3 months. TCR sequences were obtained from RNA taken from PBMCs. iRepertoire HTBI primers and Arm-PCR of CDR3 regions built TCR beta libraries. TCRdb reprocessed the multiplex PCR reads with MiXCR, giving one entry per CDR3 protein. There are 600,000 to 650,000 distinct CDR3 sequences in the sample; roughly 15% occur only once, and under 20% lies in the top ten. The same specimen was also included in a second study, on T cells in Graves' hyperthyroidism and ophthalmopathy.

This specimen was peripheral blood mononuclear cells (PBMCs), taken at new diagnosis, from a patient treated with antithyroid drugs. All receptors derive from a woman aged 25-40 years with Graves disease.

As concerns this clonotype: Just one base apart from a much larger clone, this may be a read error. This chain joins TRBV28 and TRBJ2-3, with D perhaps TRBD1 (6 bases). Germline V gene lookup returns CDR1 MDHEN and CDR2 SYDVKM. Trimming stripped 6 bases from V and 5 bases from J, with 18 bases between. CDR3 size: 15 residues. The CDR3 DNA follows: TGTGCCAGCAGGCCCGTGGGCAGGGACATAGATACGCAGTATTTT. Its protein is CASRPVGRDIDTQYF.

This clonotype was picked up many times. This chain uses TRBV2 with TRBJ1-4; no clear D gene. Trimming left V 6 bases short and J 8 bases short, with 7 bases between. This CDR3 comprises 11 residues. CDR1 and CDR2 (germline): SNHLY, FYNNEI. Here the CDR3 reads CASRAPEKLFF. In DNA form, the CDR3 reads TGTGCCAGCAGGGCTCCCGAAAAACTGTTTTTT.

This clonotype has a handful of counts. The chain links TRBV29-1 to TRBJ1-3; no definite D call. V dropped 8 bases and J dropped 4 bases, with 15 bases sitting between them. This CDR3 is built from 13 residues. CDR1 and CDR2 from the germline V gene are SQVTM and ANQGSEA. The CDR3 region has the DNA TGCAGCTTCCGGACGGCGGGAGGAAACACCATATATTTT. It is translated as CSFRTAGGNTIYF.

The chain is built from TRBV18 and TRBJ2-5; D possibly uses TRBD1 or TRBD2 (5 bases each). Germline V gene sequence: CDR1 KGHSH, CDR2 LQKENI. V lost 2 bases, J lost 5 bases, and 15 bases lay in between. The CDR3 is 15 residues long. CDR3 protein: CASSPMTWGLETQYF. The CDR3 nucleotides are TGTGCCAGCTCACCAATGACGTGGGGGTTGGAGACCCAGTACTTC.

This chain joins TRBV30 and TRBJ2-7; 7 positions match TRBD2. Losses at the gene ends were 0 bases for V and 3 bases for J; bases not matched to a gene: 5. The CDR3 contains 14 residues. CDR1 GTSNPN and CDR2 SVGIG come from the germline V gene (reference sequence). The CDR3 protein is CAWSVGSGLYEQYF. The CDR3 DNA reads as TGTGCCTGGAGTGTAGGTAGCGGGCTCTACGAGCAGTACTTC.